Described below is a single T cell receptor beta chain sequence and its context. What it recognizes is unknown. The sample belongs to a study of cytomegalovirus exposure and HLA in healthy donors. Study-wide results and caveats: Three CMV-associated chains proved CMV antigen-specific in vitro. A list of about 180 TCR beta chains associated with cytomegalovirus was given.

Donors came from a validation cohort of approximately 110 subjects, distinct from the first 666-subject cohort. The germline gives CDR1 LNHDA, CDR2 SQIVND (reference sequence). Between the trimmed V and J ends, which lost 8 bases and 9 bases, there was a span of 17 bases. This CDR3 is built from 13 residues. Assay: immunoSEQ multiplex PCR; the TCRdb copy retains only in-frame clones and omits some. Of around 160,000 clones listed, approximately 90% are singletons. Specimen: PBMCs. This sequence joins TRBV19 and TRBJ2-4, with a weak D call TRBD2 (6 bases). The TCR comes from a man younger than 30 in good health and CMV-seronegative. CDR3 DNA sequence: TGTGCCAGTGGGGAGGCTAGGAGGGGCATTCAGTACTTC. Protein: CASGEARRGIQYF.